The 21 T cell receptor beta chains presented below share a single source sample, sequenced in a study of T cell responses to AZD1222 COVID-19 vaccine. The protocol was immunoSEQ multiplex PCR, while the TCRdb copy is restricted to in-frame clones and leaves out a portion. The sample lists about 150,000 clones, roughly 87% occurring once. The source material was peripheral blood, sampled on day 0 of AZD1222 vaccination. These TCRs come from an adult in good health.

J is TRBJ2-7 and V is TRBV5-6, with 15 bases that match TRBD2. Trimming at V came to 2 bases and at J to 3 bases, leaving 3 bases not matched to a gene. The germline V gene has CDR1 SGHDT and CDR2 YYEEEE. The CDR3 is 16 amino acids. Here the CDR3 DNA reads TGTGCCAGCAGCTTCTGGACTAGCGGGAGGGGCTACGAGCAGTACTTC. It yields the protein CASSFWTSGRGYEQYF.

The chain recombines TRBV19 with TRBJ2-7; maybe TRBD1 (6 bases). V lost 4 bases, J lost 7 bases, and 14 bases lay in between. Germline CDR1 LNHDA, CDR2 SQIVND (reference sequence). The CDR3 is 13 amino acids. The CDR3 loop is CASSTTGTREQYF. Written as DNA, the CDR3 is TGTGCCAGTAGTACTACCGGGACAAGAGAGCAGTACTTC.

J is TRBJ1-2 and V is TRBV5-8, with 8 bases identical to TRBD1. Trimming took 2 bases from V and 7 from J; bases not matched to a gene: 10. Germline-derived CDR1 and CDR2 are SGHTS and YDEGEE. The CDR3 has 15 amino acids. This CDR3 reads CASSLWTGITSGYTF. CDR3 nucleotide sequence: TGTGCCAGCAGCTTATGGACAGGGATTACCTCTGGCTACACCTTC.

This clone was counted a single time. This chain joins TRBV7-8 and TRBJ2-1; a weak D match, TRBD2 (6 bases). This CDR3 spans 15 amino acids. Per germline, CDR1 SGHVS and CDR2 FQNEAQ. Between the trimmed V and J ends, which lost 1 base and 3 bases, there was a span of 10 bases. The CDR3 DNA reads as TGTGCCAGCAGCTTAGATGGACTATTCTACAATGAGCAGTTCTTC. Translating it yields CASSLDGLFYNEQFF. The full variable domain, its missing parts supplied by reference TRBV7-8 and TRBJ2-1, is GAGVSQSPRYKVAKRGQDVALRCDPISGHVSLFWYQQALGQGPEFLTYFQNEAQLDKSGLPSDRFFAERPEGSVSTLKIQRTQQEDSAVYLCASSLDGLFYNEQFFGPGTRLTVL.

The V call is TRBV28, the J call TRBJ1-4; D not certain. Germline CDR1 and CDR2: MDHEN and SYDVKM. CDR3 size: 11 residues. Trimming pared 4 bases from V and 8 bases from J, leaving 5 bases between. CDR3 coding DNA: TGTGCCAGCAGTTCGGGGGAAAAACTGTTTTTT. This codes for CASSSGEKLFF. Full variable domain (rest looked up from reference TRBV28 and TRBJ1-4): DVKVTQSSRYLVKRTGEKVFLECVQDMDHENMFWYRQDPGLGLRLIYFSYDVKMKEKGDIPEGYSVSREKKERFSLILESASTNQTSMYLCASSSGEKLFFGSGTQLSVL.

The chain carries TRBV19 and TRBJ2-1; the D gene is possibly TRBD2 (6 bases). This CDR3 has 15 amino acids. Deletions cut 3 bases from V and 4 bases from J, with 13 bases between. Germline loops: CDR1 LNHDA, CDR2 SQIVND (reference sequence). CDR3 in amino acids: CASSIPLATYNEQFF. CDR3 in DNA: TGTGCCAGTAGTATTCCGCTAGCGACGTACAATGAGCAGTTCTTC.

The table lists this clone with a count of one. The V and J genes are TRBV4-3 and TRBJ1-5; the D gene is possibly TRBD1 (5 bases). V lost 0 bases and J 7 bases, leaving 13 bases between the germline ends. Germline V gene lookup returns CDR1 LGHNA and CDR2 YSLEER. This CDR3 has 15 residues. CDR3 protein: CASSQDPHRRQPQHF. The CDR3 region has the DNA TGCGCCAGCAGCCAAGATCCTCACAGGAGGCAGCCCCAGCATTTT.

The chain employs TRBV27 and TRBJ2-4; a weak D match, TRBD1 (6 bases). Germline V lookup: CDR1 MNHEY, CDR2 SMNVEV (reference sequence). This CDR3 region has 15 residues. The germline V and J ends were trimmed by 4 bases and 1 base, with 11 bases remaining between them. The CDR3 sequence is CASSSPRGAKNIQYF. DNA for the CDR3: TGTGCCAGCAGTTCCCCAAGGGGGGCCAAAAACATTCAGTACTTC.

The V call is TRBV4-2, the J call TRBJ2-1; D is ambiguous. The V end lost 0 bases, the J end lost 9 bases, and 12 bases lay between the germline ends. CDR1 LGHNA and CDR2 YNFKEQ come from the germline V gene. The CDR3 runs to 14 residues. This CDR3 reads CASSQEAVGPEQFF. DNA of the CDR3: TGTGCCAGCAGCCAAGAAGCCGTTGGGCCTGAGCAGTTCTTC.

The genes are TRBV12-3 or TRBV12-4 and TRBJ1-3, with TRBD1 identical over 7 bases. The CDR3 totals 13 residues. Trimming cost V 5 bases and J 6 bases; bases outside gene matches: 4. This chain's CDR3 is CASSRTGPNTIYF. DNA for the CDR3: TGTGCCAGCAGTCGGACAGGACCAAACACCATATATTTT.

The V and J genes are TRBV28 and TRBJ2-7, with no clear D. This CDR3 comprises 12 residues. V lost 8 bases to trimming and J lost 3 bases, with 11 bases between them. CDR1 is MDHEN, CDR2 SYDVKM, per germline. CDR3 DNA: TGTGCCAGCGAGAAAAAGGGCTACGAGCAGTACTTC. Amino acids: CASEKKGYEQYF.

The V call is TRBV30, the J call TRBJ1-2; 8 bases align to TRBD1. The CDR3 extends over 11 amino acids. Germline V gene sequence: CDR1 GTSNPN, CDR2 SVGIG (reference sequence). The ends lost 5 bases at V and 5 bases at J; junction bases unmatched: 1. CDR3 amino acids: CAWDRGYGYTF. The CDR3, as DNA: TGTGCCTGGGACAGGGGTTATGGCTACACCTTC.

The chain has TRBV11-3 and TRBJ2-7; D might be TRBD2 (5 bases). Germline assignment: CDR1 SGHNT and CDR2 YENEEA. The V end lost 5 bases, the J end lost 0 bases, and 17 bases lay between the germline ends. This CDR3 has 16 amino acids. The CDR3 here is CASSRSWGGGSYEQYF. The CDR3 nucleotides read TGTGCCAGCAGCCGGAGCTGGGGTGGAGGCTCCTACGAGCAGTACTTC.

This chain links TRBV19 with TRBJ2-1; D perhaps matches TRBD2 (5 bases). Germline V CDR1 and CDR2: LNHDA, SQIVND (reference sequence). Between the trimmed V and J ends, which lost 4 bases and 0 bases, there was a span of 16 bases. The length of the CDR3 is 17 residues. The DNA for the CDR3 is TGTGCCAGTAGTAACTATTATAGCGTATCCTCCTACAATGAGCAGTTCTTC. This gives the protein CASSNYYSVSSYNEQFF. Variable domain in full (rest from reference TRBV19 and TRBJ2-1): DGGITQSPKYLFRKEGQNVTLSCEQNLNHDAMYWYRQDPGQGLRLIYYSQIVNDFQKGDIAEGYSVSREKKESFPLTVTSAQKNPTAFYLCASSNYYSVSSYNEQFFGPGTRLTVL.

The chain is built from TRBV12-3 or TRBV12-4 and TRBJ1-3; D unclear. CDR3 length equals 11 residues. Trimming left V 6 bases short and J 3 bases short, with 3 bases between. As DNA, the CDR3 is TGTGCCAGCAGCAATGGAAACACCATATATTTT. It codes for CASSNGNTIYF.

The chain recombines TRBV5-1 with TRBJ2-7; 9 bases align to TRBD1. With 0 bases clipped from V and 2 bases from J, the junction kept 3 bases outside the gene matches. The germline gives CDR1 SGHRS, CDR2 YFSETQ. The CDR3 has 15 residues. Written as DNA, the CDR3 is TGCGCCAGCAGCTTGGTGGACAGGGGAACCTACGAGCAGTACTTC. The encoded protein is CASSLVDRGTYEQYF.

This clone was recorded a few times. The chain recombines TRBV19 with TRBJ1-5; D not resolved. CDR1 and CDR2 from the germline V gene are LNHDA and SQIVND (reference sequence). Trimming removed 11 bases at V and 4 bases at J, with 15 bases between. The CDR3 sequence is 13 residues long. The CDR3 spells CAGPQRVNQPQHF. CDR3 coding DNA: TGTGCCGGACCACAAAGGGTTAATCAGCCCCAGCATTTT.

V usage is TRBV2 and J usage is TRBJ2-5, with a possible D match to TRBD2 (7 bases). The ends were cut back, 7 bases at V and 5 bases at J, with 20 bases in the middle. Germline V lookup: CDR1 SNHLY, CDR2 FYNNEI. The CDR3 contains 15 residues. The CDR3 sequence: CASTKGGRALETQYF. The CDR3 bases are TGTGCCAGCACTAAGGGGGGGAGGGCCTTGGAGACCCAGTACTTC.

V usage is TRBV6-1 and J usage is TRBJ1-2, with D maybe TRBD1 (5 bases). CDR3 length: 12 amino acids. Germline values: CDR1 MNHNS, CDR2 SASEGT. The ends were cut back, 3 bases at V and 12 bases at J, with 14 bases in the middle. Here the CDR3 DNA reads TGTGCCAGCAGTGATAGAATCCTGGGGGACACCTTC. Its translation is CASSDRILGDTF.

The chain has TRBV23-1 and TRBJ2-1; 12 bases are a match to TRBD2. TRBV23-1 is annotated as an ORF whose role is uncertain. The junction had 23 bases not matched to a gene; V was cut back by 0 bases and J by 2 bases. The CDR3 extends over 24 amino acids. For the CDR3, the DNA is TGCGCCAGCAGTCAATCCCAAAACTCTAGCGGGAGGGAGCATTGTGTGAGCGCCTACAATGAGCAGTTCTTC. This translates into CASSQSQNSSGREHCVSAYNEQFF.

The chain combines TRBV9 with TRBJ1-1; 10 nucleotides line up with TRBD1. Trimming took 3 bases from V and 0 from J; bases not matched to a gene: 8. The germline gives CDR1 SGDLS, CDR2 YYNGEE. The CDR3 extends over 17 amino acids. The CDR3 nucleotides read TGTGCCAGCAGCGCGTCCCGGGACAGGGGTTTGAACACTGAAGCTTTCTTT. Translated: CASSASRDRGLNTEAFF.